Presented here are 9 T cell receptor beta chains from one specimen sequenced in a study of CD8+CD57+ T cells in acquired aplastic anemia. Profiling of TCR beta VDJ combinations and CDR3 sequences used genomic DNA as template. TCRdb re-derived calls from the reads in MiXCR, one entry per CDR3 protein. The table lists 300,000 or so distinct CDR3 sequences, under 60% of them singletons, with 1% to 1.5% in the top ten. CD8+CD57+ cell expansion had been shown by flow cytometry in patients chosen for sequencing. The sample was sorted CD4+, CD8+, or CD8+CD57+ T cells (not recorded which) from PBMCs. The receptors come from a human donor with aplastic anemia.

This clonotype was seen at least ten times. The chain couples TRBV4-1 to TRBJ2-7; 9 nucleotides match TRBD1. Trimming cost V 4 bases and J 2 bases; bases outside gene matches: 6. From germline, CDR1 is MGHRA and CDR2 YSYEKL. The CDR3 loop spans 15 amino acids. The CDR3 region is CASSRIWDRAYEQYF. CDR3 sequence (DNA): TGCGCCAGCAGCCGAATATGGGACAGGGCCTACGAGCAGTACTTC.

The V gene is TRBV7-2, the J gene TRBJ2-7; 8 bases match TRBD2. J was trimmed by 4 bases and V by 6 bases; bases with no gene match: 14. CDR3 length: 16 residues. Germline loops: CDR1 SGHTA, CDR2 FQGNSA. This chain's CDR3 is CASRHQTSGNTYEQYF. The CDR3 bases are TGTGCCAGCAGACACCAAACTAGCGGTAACACGTACGAGCAGTACTTC.

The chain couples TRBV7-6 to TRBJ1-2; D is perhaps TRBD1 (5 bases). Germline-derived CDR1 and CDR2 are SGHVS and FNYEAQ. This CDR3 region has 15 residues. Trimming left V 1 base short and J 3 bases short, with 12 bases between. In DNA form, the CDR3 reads TGTGCCAGCAGCTTAGTTAGGTTCAGGGACTATGGCTACACCTTC. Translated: CASSLVRFRDYGYTF. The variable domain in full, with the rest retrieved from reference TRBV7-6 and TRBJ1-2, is GAGVSQSPRYKVTKRGQDVALRCDPISGHVSLYWYRQALGQGPEFLTYFNYEAQQDKSGLPNDRFSAERPEGSISTLTIQRTEQRDSAMYRCASSLVRFRDYGYTFGSGTRLTVV.

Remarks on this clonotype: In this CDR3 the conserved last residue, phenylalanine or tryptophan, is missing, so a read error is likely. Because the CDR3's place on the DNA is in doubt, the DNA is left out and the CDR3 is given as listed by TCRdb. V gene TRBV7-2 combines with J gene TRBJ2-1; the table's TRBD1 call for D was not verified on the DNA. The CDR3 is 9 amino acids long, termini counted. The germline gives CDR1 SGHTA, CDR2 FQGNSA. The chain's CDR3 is CASSLVPWT.

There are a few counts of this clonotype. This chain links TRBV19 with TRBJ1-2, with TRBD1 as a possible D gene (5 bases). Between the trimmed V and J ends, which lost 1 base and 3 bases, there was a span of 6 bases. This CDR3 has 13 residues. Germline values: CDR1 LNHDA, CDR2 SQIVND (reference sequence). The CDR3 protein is CASSIGGDYGYTF. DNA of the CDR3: TGTGCCAGTAGTATAGGAGGGGACTATGGCTACACCTTC.

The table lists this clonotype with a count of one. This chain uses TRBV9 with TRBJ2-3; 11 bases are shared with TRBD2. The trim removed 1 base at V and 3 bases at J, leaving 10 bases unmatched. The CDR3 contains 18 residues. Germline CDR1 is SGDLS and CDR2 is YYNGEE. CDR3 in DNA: TGTGCCAGCAGCGTAATCCGTAGCGGGAGGGCCGTGACAGATACGCAGTATTTT. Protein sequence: CASSVIRSGRAVTDTQYF.

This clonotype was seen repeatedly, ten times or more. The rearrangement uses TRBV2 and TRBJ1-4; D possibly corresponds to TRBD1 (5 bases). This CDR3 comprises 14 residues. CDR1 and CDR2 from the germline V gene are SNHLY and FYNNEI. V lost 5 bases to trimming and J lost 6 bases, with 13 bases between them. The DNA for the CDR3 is TGTGCCAGCAGTCCCGGGACGCCGGATGAAAAACTGTTTTTT. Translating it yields CASSPGTPDEKLFF. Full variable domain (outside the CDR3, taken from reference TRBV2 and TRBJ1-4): EPEVTQTPSHQVTQMGQEVILRCVPISNHLYFYWYRQILGQKVEFLVSFYNNEISEKSEIFDDQFSVERPDGSNFTLKIRSTKLEDSAMYFCASSPGTPDEKLFFGSGTQLSVL.

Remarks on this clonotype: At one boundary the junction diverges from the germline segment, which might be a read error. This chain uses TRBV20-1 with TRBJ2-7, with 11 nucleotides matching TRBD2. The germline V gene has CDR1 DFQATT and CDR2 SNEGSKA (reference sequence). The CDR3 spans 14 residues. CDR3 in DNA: TGCAGTGCTAGAAAGCTAGCGGGAGGATACGAGCGGTACTTC. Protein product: CSARKLAGGYERYF.

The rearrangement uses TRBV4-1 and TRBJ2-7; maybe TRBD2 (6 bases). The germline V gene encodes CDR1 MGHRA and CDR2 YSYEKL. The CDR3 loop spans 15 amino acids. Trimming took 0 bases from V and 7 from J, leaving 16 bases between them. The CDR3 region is CASSQDASGWREQYF. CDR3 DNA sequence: TGCGCCAGCAGCCAAGACGCAAGCGGGTGGAGAGAGCAGTACTTC.